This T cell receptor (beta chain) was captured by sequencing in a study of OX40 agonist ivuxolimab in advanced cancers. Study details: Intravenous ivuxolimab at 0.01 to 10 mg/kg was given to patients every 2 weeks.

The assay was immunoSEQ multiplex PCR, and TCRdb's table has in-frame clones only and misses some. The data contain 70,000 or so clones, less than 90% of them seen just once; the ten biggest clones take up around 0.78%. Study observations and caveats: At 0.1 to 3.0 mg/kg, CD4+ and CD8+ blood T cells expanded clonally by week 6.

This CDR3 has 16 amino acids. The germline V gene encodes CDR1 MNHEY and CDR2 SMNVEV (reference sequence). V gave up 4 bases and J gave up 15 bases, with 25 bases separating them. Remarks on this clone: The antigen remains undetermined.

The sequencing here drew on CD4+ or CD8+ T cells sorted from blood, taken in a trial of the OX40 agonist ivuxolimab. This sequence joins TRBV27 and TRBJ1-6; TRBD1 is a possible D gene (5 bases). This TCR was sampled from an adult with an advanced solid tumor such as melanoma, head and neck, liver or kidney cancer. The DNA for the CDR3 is TGTGCCAGCAGTTCAGTGGTTGGGCAGGGATCAATAGTCCTCCACTTT. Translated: CASSSVVGQGSIVLHF.